A single sample gave rise to the 31 T cell receptor beta chains below, sequenced in a study of blood T cell repertoires in COVID-19. TCRdb's copy holds only in-frame clones and misses some; the assay was immunoSEQ multiplex PCR. The sample yields more than 95,000 clones, around 74% seen once. Sequenced input: peripheral blood. The receptors stem from a woman aged 65 to 85 with acute or convalescent COVID-19.

This sequence joins TRBV2 and TRBJ2-1; 8 bases match TRBD1. V lost 5 bases to trimming and J lost 7 bases; unmatched junction nucleotides: 13. This CDR3 is 16 amino acids long. The V gene's germline CDR1 is SNHLY and CDR2 FYNNEI. CDR3: CASSSDRGRIGNEQFF. In DNA form, the CDR3 reads TGTGCCAGCAGTTCCGACAGGGGTAGGATAGGGAATGAGCAGTTCTTC.

This clone was counted once. J is TRBJ1-2 and V is TRBV19, with D perhaps matching TRBD1 (6 bases). The germline CDR1 and CDR2 sequences are LNHDA and SQIVND (reference sequence). The CDR3 is 13 amino acids. Trimming stripped 7 bases from V and 4 bases from J, with 13 bases between. CDR3 in DNA: TGTGCCAGTAAGAGACAGGCGTCCTATGGCTACACCTTC. Its translation is CASKRQASYGYTF.

The CDR3 region is CASGAGGIEQYF. In nucleotides, the CDR3 is TGCGCCAGCGGCGCGGGGGGCATCGAGCAGTACTTC. V gene TRBV23-1 combines with J gene TRBJ2-7; 8 bases line up with TRBD2. TRBV23-1 is an ORF, and what it does is uncertain. The CDR3 extends over 12 amino acids. V shed 8 bases and J 6 bases; nucleotides not matched to a gene: 6.

This sequence joins TRBV11-2 and TRBJ1-5; 10 bases fit TRBD1. The V segment lost 4 bases and the J segment 7 bases; nucleotides outside the gene matches: 7. Germline CDR1 and CDR2: SGHAT and FQNNGV. The CDR3 length is 15 residues. CDR3 loop: CASSSGQGRRQPQHF. The CDR3 nucleotides read TGTGCCAGCAGCTCGGGACAGGGGAGGAGGCAGCCCCAGCATTTT.

The chain carries TRBV9 and TRBJ1-2, with 9 bases identical to TRBD1. The CDR3 is made up of 15 amino acids. V shed 6 bases, J shed 4 bases, and the junction held 10 bases outside the gene matches. Per the germline V gene, CDR1 is SGDLS and CDR2 is YYNGEE. The CDR3 DNA follows: TGTGCCAGCACCCCGGGGGGACAGGGCATCTATGGCTACACCTTC. Protein product: CASTPGGQGIYGYTF.

This chain uses TRBV6-5 with TRBJ2-7; no clear D gene. V was shortened by 7 bases and J by 0 bases, with 7 bases between the two germline ends. Looked up from germline, CDR1 is MNHEY and CDR2 is SVGAGI. This CDR3 has 12 residues. The CDR3 loop reads CASTHSSYEQYF. As DNA, the CDR3 is TGTGCCAGCACCCATAGCTCCTACGAGCAGTACTTC.

The chain uses TRBV6-5 and TRBJ2-1; 7 bases align to TRBD1. The J segment lost 3 bases and the V segment lost 6 bases, leaving 5 bases of the junction unmatched. Germline V gives CDR1 MNHEY, CDR2 SVGAGI. The CDR3 is 14 amino acids. The chain's CDR3 is CASSEGAGYNEQFF. DNA for the CDR3: TGTGCCAGCAGCGAGGGGGCCGGCTACAATGAGCAGTTCTTC.

The CDR3 coding sequence is TGTGCCAGCAGCTTAGCGCCGATGCGGGAGGTTCAGCGAGGGGGGGGAGTGGAACTGTTTTTT. Its protein product is CASSLAPMREVQRGGGVELFF. The chain recombines TRBV7-6 with TRBJ1-4; D possibly corresponds to TRBD1 (6 bases). The CDR3 extends over 21 amino acids. The V and J ends lost 0 bases and 12 bases respectively, with 35 bases between them. The germline gives CDR1 SGHVS, CDR2 FNYEAQ.

V gene TRBV29-1 combines with J gene TRBJ1-6; maybe TRBD1 (6 bases). This CDR3 contains 14 residues. Germline V gene sequence: CDR1 SQVTM, CDR2 ANQGSEA. Trimming shortened V by 2 bases and J by 4 bases, and 9 bases separated the two germline ends. In DNA form, the CDR3 reads TGCAGCGTTGAACCGGACAGATATAATTCACCCCTCCACTTT. Translation: CSVEPDRYNSPLHF.

The rearrangement uses TRBV6-6 and TRBJ1-2, with TRBD1 as a possible D gene (5 bases). This CDR3 has 13 amino acids. Germline V CDR1 and CDR2: MNHNY, SVGAGI (reference sequence). Trimming stripped 3 bases from V and 2 bases from J, with 7 bases between. The CDR3, as DNA: TGTGCCAGCAGTTATGGGGGGAACTATGGCTACACCTTC. Translation gives CASSYGGNYGYTF.

The chain joins TRBV27 to TRBJ1-4; possibly TRBD1 for D (5 bases). Looked up from germline, CDR1 is MNHEY and CDR2 is SMNVEV (reference sequence). The CDR3 loop spans 16 amino acids. Between the trimmed V and J ends, which lost 6 bases and 7 bases, there was a span of 21 bases. The CDR3 sequence is CASRENGGMVSEKLFF. Written as DNA, the CDR3 is TGTGCCAGCAGGGAGAACGGGGGGATGGTTAGTGAAAAACTGTTTTTT.

J is TRBJ2-3 and V is TRBV6-2 or TRBV6-3, with D tentatively TRBD2 (6 bases). This CDR3 is built from 14 residues. V lost 4 bases, J lost 4 bases, and 12 bases lay in between. Germline lookup yields CDR1 MNHEY and CDR2 SVGEGT. CDR3 nucleotide sequence: TGTGCCAGCAGTTTGGACTACAGGCCAGATACGCAGTATTTT. Encoded protein: CASSLDYRPDTQYF.

The V gene is TRBV6-5, the J gene TRBJ1-2; 11 bases map to TRBD1. Per the germline V gene, CDR1 is MNHEY and CDR2 is SVGAGI. V lost 2 bases, J lost 5 bases, and 4 bases stayed unmatched. The CDR3 covers 15 residues. CDR3 amino acids: CASSYRDRGGYGYTF. DNA of the CDR3: TGTGCCAGCAGTTACCGGGACAGGGGGGGGTATGGCTACACCTTC.

The chain combines TRBV9 with TRBJ1-1; D remains ambiguous. The CDR3 has 13 amino acids. V lost 0 bases, J lost 5 bases, and 8 bases lay in between. The germline gives CDR1 SGDLS, CDR2 YYNGEE. The CDR3 loop is CASSVGVETEAFF. The CDR3 nucleotides read TGTGCCAGCAGCGTAGGAGTAGAAACTGAAGCTTTCTTT.

The chain couples TRBV28 to TRBJ1-4; the match to TRBD1 covers 9 bases. The CDR3 extends over 14 amino acids. The V and J ends lost 6 bases and 5 bases, in that order; junction bases with no gene match: 4. Germline values: CDR1 MDHEN, CDR2 SYDVKM. The CDR3 region is CASRMTGGNEKLFF. Written as DNA, the CDR3 is TGTGCCAGCAGGATGACAGGGGGGAATGAAAAACTGTTTTTT.

This chain connects TRBV6-5 to TRBJ2-7; perhaps TRBD2 as D (6 bases). Germline loops: CDR1 MNHEY, CDR2 SVGAGI. This CDR3 is built from 15 residues. Deletions cut 5 bases from V and 8 bases from J, with 22 bases between. The CDR3 DNA follows: TGTGCCAGCAGTCCCTTCGGGCAGGGAGGTAATCAGCAGTACTTC. Its translation is CASSPFGQGGNQQYF.

This rearrangement joins TRBV5-1 to TRBJ1-1; TRBD1 aligns across 7 bases. Germline CDR1 SGHRS, CDR2 YFSETQ. V gave up 5 bases and J gave up 1 base; unmatched junction bases: 11. CDR3 size: 16 residues. CDR3 in DNA: TGCGCCAGCAGTCCGACAGGGACGGGTTCGAACACTGAAGCTTTCTTT. Translation gives CASSPTGTGSNTEAFF.

The V gene is TRBV4-1, the J gene TRBJ1-1; no firm D call. This CDR3 has 15 residues. Trimming shortened V by 0 bases and J by 1 base, and 9 bases separated the two germline ends. Germline CDR1 is MGHRA and CDR2 is YSYEKL. The CDR3 sequence: CASSQERRPNTEAFF. CDR3 coding DNA: TGCGCCAGCAGCCAAGAAAGGAGGCCGAACACTGAAGCTTTCTTT.

This clone was counted at least ten times. V usage is TRBV2 and J usage is TRBJ1-2, with D hard to call. V was clipped by 1 base and J by 5 bases, with 11 bases between them. This CDR3 has 14 residues. Germline loops: CDR1 SNHLY, CDR2 FYNNEI. CDR3 residues: CASSEGLSGYGYTF. The DNA of the CDR3 is TGTGCCAGCAGTGAAGGCTTGTCCGGGTATGGCTACACCTTC.

The V and J genes are TRBV3-1 (or the pseudogene TRBV3-2) and TRBJ2-1; 7 bases agree with TRBD2. Germline values: CDR1 LGHDT, CDR2 YNNKEL (reference sequence). The CDR3 has 14 residues. Trimming at V came to 3 bases and at J to 10 bases, leaving 9 bases not matched to a gene. The CDR3 protein is CASSQASPGGEQFF. CDR3 DNA sequence: TGTGCCAGCAGCCAGGCGAGTCCCGGGGGGGAGCAGTTCTTC.

The chain links TRBV28 to TRBJ1-4; D is undetermined. V dropped 6 bases and J dropped 7 bases, with 12 bases sitting between them. Germline assignment: CDR1 MDHEN and CDR2 SYDVKM. The CDR3 extends over 13 amino acids. CDR3: CASRSPRSEKLFF. The CDR3 DNA reads as TGTGCCAGCAGATCCCCCCGGAGTGAAAAACTGTTTTTT.

The chain links TRBV5-4 to TRBJ2-7; weak D call: TRBD2 (6 bases). The CDR3 has 15 residues. From germline, CDR1 is SGHNT and CDR2 YYREEE (reference sequence). Trimming removed 5 bases at V and 1 base at J, with 16 bases between. The CDR3 is CASSTDGGGSYEQYF. The CDR3, as DNA: TGTGCCAGCAGTACCGACGGGGGTGGGTCCTACGAGCAGTACTTC.

In this sample, this clone turned up once. This sequence joins TRBV5-1 and TRBJ2-3; 10 bases match TRBD1. J was trimmed by 4 bases and V by 3 bases; bases with no gene match: 5. This CDR3 is built from 15 residues. The germline V gene encodes CDR1 SGHRS and CDR2 YFSETQ. In DNA form, the CDR3 reads TGCGCCAGCAGCTGGGCGGACAGGGGGTCAGATACGCAGTATTTT. This encodes CASSWADRGSDTQYF.

The chain couples TRBV20-1 to TRBJ1-4; no clear D gene. CDR3 length: 10 residues. Looked up from germline, CDR1 is DFQATT and CDR2 is SNEGSKA (reference sequence). Trimming pared 1 base from V and 10 bases from J, leaving 4 bases between. This CDR3 reads CSARVGKLFF. CDR3 DNA: TGCAGTGCTAGAGTCGGAAAACTGTTTTTT.

This clone was picked up a small number of times. V and J are TRBV30 and TRBJ1-3; D not certain. V was clipped by 2 bases and J by 0 bases, with 17 bases between them. The CDR3 is 17 amino acids. Germline V gene sequence: CDR1 GTSNPN, CDR2 SVGIG (reference sequence). CDR3 nucleotide sequence: TGTGCCTGGAGTCCCCCCGGAGGGTTCTTCTCTGGAAACACCATATATTTT. Residues: CAWSPPGGFFSGNTIYF.

CDR3 protein: CASSEAQGQPYGYTF. In nucleotides, the CDR3 is TGTGCCAGCAGTGAAGCGCAGGGACAGCCCTATGGCTACACCTTC. This chain uses TRBV6-1 with TRBJ1-2, with 7 bases identical to TRBD1. This CDR3 comprises 15 residues. Germline V gene sequence: CDR1 MNHNS, CDR2 SASEGT. J was trimmed by 4 bases and V by 0 bases; bases with no gene match: 5.

This clone came up once. The CDR3 here is CAWSLGQGTTEAFF. The CDR3 bases are TGTGCCTGGAGTCTTGGACAGGGGACAACTGAAGCTTTCTTT. V usage is TRBV30 and J usage is TRBJ1-1; TRBD1 matches at 9 bases. The CDR3 sequence is 14 residues long. CDR1 GTSNPN and CDR2 SVGIG come from the germline V gene (reference sequence). The V gene end was trimmed by 2 bases and the J gene end by 5 bases; junction bases not matched to a gene: 6. Full variable domain (outside the CDR3, taken from reference TRBV30 and TRBJ1-1): SQTIHQWPATLVQPVGSPLSLECTVEGTSNPNLYWYRQAAGRGLQLLFYSVGIGQISSEVPQNLSASRPQDRQFILSSKKLLLSDSGFYLCAWSLGQGTTEAFFGQGTRLTVV.

This chain joins TRBV19 and TRBJ1-5, with a possible D match to TRBD1 (6 bases). Germline CDR1 and CDR2: LNHDA and SQIVND (reference sequence). This CDR3 is built from 14 residues. The V end lost 4 bases, the J end lost 0 bases, and 7 bases lay between the germline ends. DNA of the CDR3: TGTGCCAGTAGTACACAGGGTAGCAATCAGCCCCAGCATTTT. The encoded protein is CASSTQGSNQPQHF.

This clone has a single count. The rearrangement joins TRBV7-6 to TRBJ2-2; no reliable D call. The CDR3 sequence is 15 residues long. V gave up 1 base and J gave up 0 bases, with 6 bases separating them. The germline V gene encodes CDR1 SGHVS and CDR2 FNYEAQ. In DNA, the CDR3 is TGTGCCAGCAGCTTAGTAGAATCGAACACCGGGGAGCTGTTTTTT. It translates to CASSLVESNTGELFF.

The chain combines TRBV5-6 with TRBJ2-3; 7 bases are shared with TRBD2. CDR1 is SGHDT and CDR2 is YYEEEE in the germline V gene. V trimming: 2 bases; J trimming: 1 base; junction bases outside the gene matches: 10. This CDR3 is 17 amino acids long. This CDR3 reads CASSLCSTSPCTDTQYF. CDR3 nucleotide sequence: TGTGCCAGCAGCTTATGTTCGACTAGCCCCTGCACAGATACGCAGTATTTT.

CDR3 in amino acids: CASSTGSGLYEQYF. The DNA of the CDR3 is TGTGCCAGCAGCACGGGATCTGGCCTCTACGAGCAGTACTTC. This chain links TRBV7-9 with TRBJ2-7, with D maybe TRBD2 (5 bases). V lost 5 bases to trimming and J lost 3 bases, with 14 bases between them. The CDR3 consists of 14 residues. From germline, CDR1 is SEHNR and CDR2 FQNEAQ (reference sequence).